The next 31 T cell receptor beta chains were all read from a single sample in a study of shared clonotypes between healthy human individuals. TCRdb keeps only in-frame clones here, not all; method: immunoSEQ multiplex PCR. The sample comprises millions of clones, 85% to 95% of which are singletons, and 0.11% to 0.15% rests with the top ten. The sequenced material came from naive CD4+ T cells sorted from blood. Subset in this sample: CD45RA+ positively selected. Receptors originate from a man younger than 35 in good health.

V and J are TRBV27 and TRBJ2-5, with D hard to call. The ends were cut back, 5 bases at V and 2 bases at J, with 9 bases in the middle. There are 13 residues in the CDR3. CDR1 is MNHEY and CDR2 is SMNVEV in the germline V gene (reference sequence). The CDR3 spells CASSPLTQETQYF. CDR3 coding DNA: TGTGCCAGCAGTCCACTAACTCAAGAGACCCAGTACTTC.

The rearrangement joins TRBV29-1 to TRBJ2-3; D may be TRBD1 (6 bases). From germline, CDR1 is SQVTM and CDR2 ANQGSEA. The CDR3 consists of 15 residues. V was shortened by 6 bases and J by 6 bases, with 22 bases between the two germline ends. CDR3: CSVLVGQTGSDTQYF. The CDR3 coding sequence is TGCAGCGTCCTTGTCGGACAGACGGGTTCGGATACGCAGTATTTT.

The chain couples TRBV5-1 to TRBJ2-1; the D gene is possibly TRBD2 (6 bases). CDR1 is SGHRS and CDR2 is YFSETQ in the germline V gene. This CDR3 contains 15 residues. V was clipped by 4 bases and J by 3 bases, with 14 bases between them. In DNA form, the CDR3 reads TGCGCCAGCAGCCTGGAGGGGCAGAACTACAATGAGCAGTTCTTC. As protein: CASSLEGQNYNEQFF.

This clone has a single count. This chain uses TRBV28 with TRBJ1-2; D gene ambiguous. V was clipped by 7 bases and J by 5 bases, with 14 bases between them. Germline V gene data show CDR1 as MDHEN and CDR2 as SYDVKM. This CDR3 has 13 residues. Here the CDR3 reads CASKEGPSYGYTF. The CDR3 nucleotides are TGTGCCAGCAAGGAGGGCCCTAGTTATGGCTACACCTTC.

On this clone: The sample carries other DNA sequences with the same CDR3. The genes are TRBV7-8 and TRBJ1-3; D not certain. CDR1 and CDR2 (germline): SGHVS, FQNEAQ. CDR3 size: 13 residues. Trimming shortened V by 1 base and J by 1 base, and 2 bases separated the two germline ends. The CDR3 nucleotides read TGTGCCAGCAGCTTAGTTTCTGGAAACACCATATATTTT. Translated: CASSLVSGNTIYF. Full variable domain (missing parts from reference TRBV7-8 and TRBJ1-3): GAGVSQSPRYKVAKRGQDVALRCDPISGHVSLFWYQQALGQGPEFLTYFQNEAQLDKSGLPSDRFFAERPEGSVSTLKIQRTQQEDSAVYLCASSLVSGNTIYFGEGSWLTVV.

This rearrangement joins TRBV7-2 to TRBJ2-7; 15 nucleotides match TRBD2. V gave up 3 bases and J gave up 4 bases; unmatched junction bases: 4. Germline-derived CDR1 and CDR2 are SGHTA and FQGNSA. This CDR3 contains 16 residues. The CDR3 DNA is TGTGCCAGCAGCTTCGGACTAGCGGGAGGGCGGTACGAGCAGTACTTC. Encoded protein: CASSFGLAGGRYEQYF. Drawing the rest from reference TRBV7-2 and TRBJ2-7, the complete variable domain is GAGVSQSPSNKVTEKGKDVELRCDPISGHTALYWYRQSLGQGLEFLIYFQGNSAPDKSGLPSDRFSAERTGGSVSTLTIQRTQQEDSAVYLCASSFGLAGGRYEQYFGPGTRLTVT.

The chain employs TRBV6-1 and TRBJ1-5; D call uncertain. Germline CDR1 and CDR2: MNHNS and SASEGT. V lost 3 bases and J 5 bases, leaving 14 bases between the germline ends. The CDR3 has 15 amino acids. The CDR3 region has the DNA TGTGCCAGCAGTGATTTCGGACGGCAGCATCAGCCCCAGCATTTT. The encoded protein is CASSDFGRQHQPQHF.

This rearrangement joins TRBV5-4 to TRBJ2-3; D is perhaps TRBD2 (5 bases). Germline CDR1 and CDR2: SGHNT and YYREEE (reference sequence). Deletions cut 2 bases from V and 0 bases from J, with 7 bases between. The CDR3 loop spans 14 amino acids. The CDR3 loop reads CASSLRGSTDTQYF. CDR3 DNA: TGTGCCAGCAGCTTACGGGGAAGCACAGATACGCAGTATTTT.

The CDR3 is CASSPTGTGVYGYTF. The CDR3 bases are TGTGCCAGCAGTCCGACCGGGACAGGGGTCTATGGCTACACCTTC. The chain combines TRBV2 with TRBJ1-2, with 10 bases fitting TRBD1. V shed 5 bases and J 4 bases; nucleotides not matched to a gene: 7. The CDR3 totals 15 residues. Per germline, CDR1 SNHLY and CDR2 FYNNEI.

The J gene is TRBJ1-5, the V gene TRBV6-5; D possibly corresponds to TRBD1 (5 bases). Germline CDR1 and CDR2: MNHEY and SVGAGI. The CDR3 length is 13 residues. With 8 bases removed from V and 3 bases from J, the gap between germline ends came to 11 bases. CDR3 nucleotide sequence: TGTGCCAGCGGGATGGGGCACAATCAGCCCCAGCATTTT. This codes for CASGMGHNQPQHF.

V usage is TRBV7-8 and J usage is TRBJ2-5; 10 positions match TRBD1. Germline V gives CDR1 SGHVS, CDR2 FQNEAQ. CDR3 size: 22 residues. Trimming removed 5 bases from V and 3 bases from J; junction bases left unmatched: 27. The CDR3 nucleotides read TGTGCCAGCAGCCGGAAGGGGTGGGGACAGGGGATAAGAGATCCTAAAGAAGAGACCCAGTACTTC. Translated: CASSRKGWGQGIRDPKEETQYF.

CDR3 DNA sequence: TGTGCCAGCAGTCCCGGGACAGAGTTTGAAGCTTTCTTT. As protein: CASSPGTEFEAFF. J is TRBJ1-1 and V is TRBV28, with 7 bases identical to TRBD1. V dropped 5 bases and J dropped 7; count of bases not matched to a gene: 7. The germline V gene has CDR1 MDHEN and CDR2 SYDVKM. The CDR3 totals 13 residues.

The chain links TRBV28 to TRBJ2-4; a weak D match, TRBD1 (6 bases). Germline V gene data show CDR1 as MDHEN and CDR2 as SYDVKM. The CDR3 is 13 amino acids. Trimming stripped 6 bases from V and 7 bases from J, with 13 bases between. CDR3 in amino acids: CASSPGVWNIQYF. In DNA, the CDR3 is TGTGCCAGCAGCCCAGGGGTTTGGAACATTCAGTACTTC.

The chain carries TRBV5-1 and TRBJ2-7; perhaps D is TRBD1 or TRBD2 (5 bases each). Between the trimmed V and J ends, which lost 4 bases and 4 bases, there was a span of 18 bases. Germline V gene sequence: CDR1 SGHRS, CDR2 YFSETQ. The CDR3 has 15 residues. The CDR3 sequence: CASSTGTQVGYEQYF. DNA for the CDR3: TGCGCCAGCAGCACCGGGACCCAAGTCGGGTACGAGCAGTACTTC.

The chain links TRBV6-1 to TRBJ2-7; D might be TRBD1 (7 bases). CDR1 is MNHNS and CDR2 is SASEGT in the germline V gene. The V gene lost 5 bases and the J gene lost 2 bases, with 16 bases spanning the gap. The CDR3 sequence is 15 residues long. The CDR3 is CASSPGAGQPYEQYF. CDR3 nucleotide sequence: TGTGCCAGCAGTCCAGGGGCGGGACAGCCCTACGAGCAGTACTTC.

This clone was observed once. The chain links TRBV7-8 to TRBJ2-3, with 7 bases fitting TRBD2. Germline loops: CDR1 SGHVS, CDR2 FQNEAQ. CDR3 size: 15 residues. The V gene end was trimmed by 5 bases and the J gene end by 6 bases; junction bases not matched to a gene: 11. The CDR3 is CASSPRREGTDTQYF. The CDR3 DNA reads as TGTGCCAGCAGCCCCAGAAGGGAGGGTACGGATACGCAGTATTTT.

The chain recombines TRBV2 with TRBJ2-7, with 10 bases fitting TRBD1. This CDR3 is built from 13 residues. Looked up from germline, CDR1 is SNHLY and CDR2 is FYNNEI. Unmatched junction bases numbered 4, after V lost 10 bases and J lost 1 base. The CDR3 sequence is CATSGQGSYEQYF. The CDR3 DNA follows: TGTGCCACCTCGGGACAGGGGTCCTACGAGCAGTACTTC.

J is TRBJ1-6 and V is TRBV19; D is unclear. There are 12 residues in the CDR3. The germline CDR1 and CDR2 sequences are LNHDA and SQIVND (reference sequence). The V end lost 5 bases, the J end lost 7 bases, and 6 bases lay between the germline ends. The CDR3 DNA follows: TGTGCCAGTAGTGTGAACAATTCACCCCTCCACTTT. Its protein product is CASSVNNSPLHF.

V gene TRBV4-1 combines with J gene TRBJ1-3; D is ambiguous. CDR1 is MGHRA, CDR2 YSYEKL, per germline. This CDR3 has 16 amino acids. V was shortened by 1 base and J by 4 bases, with 14 bases between the two germline ends. CDR3 amino acids: CASSQAKLDTGNTIYF. Written as DNA, the CDR3 is TGCGCCAGCAGCCAAGCTAAACTTGACACCGGAAACACCATATATTTT.

This clone showed up just once. The chain couples TRBV12-5 to TRBJ2-2; D tentatively reads TRBD1 or TRBD2 (5 bases each). The length of the CDR3 is 13 residues. The ends were cut back, 0 bases at V and 8 bases at J, with 7 bases in the middle. Germline V gene data show CDR1 as LGHNT and CDR2 as FRNRAP. The CDR3, as DNA: TGTGCTAGTGGTTTGGTCGGGGCTGGGGAGCTGTTTTTT. This translates into CASGLVGAGELFF.

CDR3 sequence reads: CASTPWGGPSYEQYF. CDR3 in DNA: TGTGCCAGCACCCCATGGGGGGGGCCATCCTACGAGCAGTACTTC. The chain is built from TRBV7-2 and TRBJ2-7, with D perhaps matching TRBD2 (7 bases). Germline V gene lookup returns CDR1 SGHTA and CDR2 FQGNSA. CDR3 length: 15 residues. The V end was cut by 7 bases, the J end by 1 base, with 17 bases between.

The chain couples TRBV4-1 to TRBJ2-5; no clear D gene. The CDR3 covers 12 residues. CDR1 MGHRA and CDR2 YSYEKL come from the germline V gene. V lost 0 bases to trimming and J lost 5 bases, with 4 bases between them. The CDR3 protein is CASSQDPETQYF. The CDR3 DNA sequence: TGCGCCAGCAGCCAAGATCCCGAGACCCAGTACTTC.

The chain links TRBV7-9 to TRBJ2-6; D gene ambiguous. Germline-derived CDR1 and CDR2 are SEHNR and FQNEAQ (reference sequence). The CDR3 loop spans 15 amino acids. The V and J ends lost 3 bases and 1 base respectively, with 7 bases between them. The CDR3 DNA follows: TGTGCCAGCAGCTTCTCGAGATCTGGGGCCAACGTCCTGACTTTC. Translated, it gives CASSFSRSGANVLTF.

The chain joins TRBV2 to TRBJ1-2, with D unresolved. CDR1 is SNHLY, CDR2 FYNNEI, per germline. This CDR3 spans 12 amino acids. V dropped 7 bases and J dropped 4 bases, with 10 bases sitting between them. The CDR3 coding sequence is TGTGCCAGCAAACCCGGGTCCTATGGCTACACCTTC. This sequence encodes CASKPGSYGYTF. Full variable domain (outside the CDR3, taken from reference TRBV2 and TRBJ1-2): EPEVTQTPSHQVTQMGQEVILRCVPISNHLYFYWYRQILGQKVEFLVSFYNNEISEKSEIFDDQFSVERPDGSNFTLKIRSTKLEDSAMYFCASKPGSYGYTFGSGTRLTVV.

The J gene is TRBJ2-2, the V gene TRBV10-3; D is undetermined. V gave up 0 bases and J gave up 1 base, with 6 bases separating them. CDR1 is ENHRY and CDR2 is SYGVKD in the germline V gene. The CDR3 spans 15 residues. The CDR3 protein is CAISESSRNTGELFF. For the CDR3, the DNA is TGTGCCATCAGTGAGTCGAGTCGGAACACCGGGGAGCTGTTTTTT.

V gene TRBV19 combines with J gene TRBJ1-1; D remains unclear. The V gene's germline CDR1 is LNHDA and CDR2 SQIVND (reference sequence). The V end was cut by 0 bases, the J end by 5 bases, with 13 bases between. CDR3 length equals 15 residues. CDR3 in amino acids: CASSIDSGRVTEAFF. The CDR3 DNA reads TGTGCCAGTAGTATAGATTCGGGGAGGGTTACTGAAGCTTTCTTT.

The chain joins TRBV7-9 to TRBJ1-4; tentative D call: TRBD1 (5 bases). V was clipped by 5 bases and J by 4 bases, with 14 bases between them. Germline assignment: CDR1 SEHNR and CDR2 FQNEAQ (reference sequence). The CDR3 spans 15 residues. The CDR3 sequence is CASSPRGVLNEKLFF. CDR3 coding DNA: TGTGCCAGCAGCCCTCGGGGGGTCCTTAATGAAAAACTGTTTTTT.

V and J are TRBV6-1 and TRBJ1-4; the D gene is possibly TRBD1 (5 bases). The CDR3 is 15 amino acids. The V gene's germline CDR1 is MNHNS and CDR2 SASEGT. Trimming cost V 4 bases and J 5 bases, with 14 bases left between them. CDR3 in DNA: TGTGCCAGCAGTGCCCAGGGAGGATCAAATGAAAAACTGTTTTTT. This sequence encodes CASSAQGGSNEKLFF.

In nucleotides, the CDR3 is TGTGCCAGCAGTTACGGCACTAGCGGGAGCGGAGAGCAGTACTTC. It translates to CASSYGTSGSGEQYF. The chain joins TRBV6-6 to TRBJ2-7, with 11 positions matching TRBD2. The V gene's germline CDR1 is MNHNY and CDR2 SVGAGI (reference sequence). Trimming took 2 bases from V and 7 from J; bases not matched to a gene: 7. The CDR3 is 15 residues long.

The chain employs TRBV2 and TRBJ1-1, with TRBD1 as a possible D gene (6 bases). The ends were cut back, 10 bases at V and 4 bases at J, with 19 bases in the middle. The CDR3 is made up of 14 amino acids. Germline CDR1 SNHLY, CDR2 FYNNEI. CDR3 amino acids: CATLRTGTSTEAFF. The CDR3, as DNA: TGTGCCACTCTCCGCACAGGGACGAGCACTGAAGCTTTCTTT.

The chain is built from TRBV7-2 and TRBJ1-2; D might be TRBD1 (6 bases). This CDR3 has 15 amino acids. Germline CDR1 SGHTA, CDR2 FQGNSA. V was cut by 2 bases and J by 0 bases, with 10 bases left in between. CDR3 loop: CASSLRTATNYGYTF. The CDR3 DNA is TGTGCCAGCAGCTTAAGGACAGCAACTAACTATGGCTACACCTTC.